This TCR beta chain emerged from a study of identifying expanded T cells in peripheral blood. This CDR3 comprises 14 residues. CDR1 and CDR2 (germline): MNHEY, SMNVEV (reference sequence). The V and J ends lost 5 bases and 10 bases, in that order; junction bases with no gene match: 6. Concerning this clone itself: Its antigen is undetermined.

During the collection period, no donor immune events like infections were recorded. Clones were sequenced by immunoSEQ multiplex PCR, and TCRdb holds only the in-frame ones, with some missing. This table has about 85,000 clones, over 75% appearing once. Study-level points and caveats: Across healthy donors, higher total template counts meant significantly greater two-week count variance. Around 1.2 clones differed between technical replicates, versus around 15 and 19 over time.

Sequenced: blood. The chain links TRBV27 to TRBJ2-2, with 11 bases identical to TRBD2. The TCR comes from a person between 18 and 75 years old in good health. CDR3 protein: CASSRSSGRVELFF. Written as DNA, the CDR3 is TGTGCCAGCAGTAGAAGTAGCGGGAGGGTGGAGCTGTTTTTT.